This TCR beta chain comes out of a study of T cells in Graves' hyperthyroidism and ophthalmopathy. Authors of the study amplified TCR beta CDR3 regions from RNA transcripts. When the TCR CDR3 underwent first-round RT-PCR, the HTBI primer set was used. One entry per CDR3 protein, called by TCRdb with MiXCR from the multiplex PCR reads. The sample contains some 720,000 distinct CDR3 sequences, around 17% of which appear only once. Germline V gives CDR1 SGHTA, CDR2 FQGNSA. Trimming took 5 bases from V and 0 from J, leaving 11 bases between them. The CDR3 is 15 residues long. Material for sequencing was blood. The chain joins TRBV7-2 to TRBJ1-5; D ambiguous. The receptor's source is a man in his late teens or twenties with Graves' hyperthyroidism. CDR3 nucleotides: TGTGCCAGCAGCCCCCCGGATTATAGCAATCAGCCCCAGCATTTT. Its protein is CASSPPDYSNQPQHF.